The T cell receptor (beta chain) under discussion was sequenced for a study of cytomegalovirus exposure and HLA in healthy donors. For the study at large: Prior work identified roughly 120 million unique TCR beta sequences in some 180 million T cells. Study outcomes and limitations: DRB1 showed the most TCR associations and HLA-C the fewest in a later analysis, as rates varied by HLA locus. Analysis was carried out at a later point, and it linked a missense DCLRE1C variant to TCR beta V- and J-gene trimming. Researchers left out some V segments, among them TRBV6-2 and TRBV6-3, as indistinguishable.

The PCR made use of 60 Vbeta and 13 Jbeta primers. Produced via immunoSEQ multiplex PCR; TCRdb's table is partial and in-frame only. The sample includes about 120,000 clones, more than 65% seen only once; the top ten take approximately 11%. Regarding this clone: Antigen: not known.

Per germline, CDR1 SGHAT and CDR2 FQDESV (reference sequence). V shed 3 bases and J 6 bases; nucleotides not matched to a gene: 3. The CDR3 consists of 14 residues. This chain uses TRBV11-1 with TRBJ1-4; 8 nucleotides align to TRBD1. Sequencing was performed on PBMCs. This clonotype originated in a middle-aged man in good health and CMV-seropositive. The CDR3 region has the DNA TGTGCCAGCAGCTTTGACAGGGGATATGAAAAACTGTTTTTT. Protein product: CASSFDRGYEKLFF.